A selection of T cell receptor beta chains follows, all from one sample in a study of cytomegalovirus exposure and HLA in healthy donors. Sequencing used immunoSEQ multiplex PCR; TCRdb keeps in-frame clones, though not all of them. Of approximately 150,000 clones listed, roughly 84% are singletons. The sequenced material came from PBMCs. The receptors stem from a man aged 25 to 40 in good health and CMV-seronegative. CDR3s include the opening cysteine and the closing phenylalanine or tryptophan. A D gene is named only where the DNA matches it firmly. Not every row has a clone size; where given, it reads once, few, many or a size class.

- TRBJ2-1 - TRBV9 CASSPGGPAYNEQFF TGTGCCAGCAGCCCCGGGGGGCCAGCCTACAATGAGCAGTTCTTC
- TRBJ1-5 - TRBV10-3 CAIREGGSNQPQHF TGTGCCATCAGGGAGGGCGGGAGCAATCAGCCCCAGCATTTT
- TRBJ1-6 - TRBV11-2 CASSSFTTDRTAPLHF TGTGCCAGCAGCTCATTTACGACGGACAGAACGGCTCCCCTCCACTTT
- TRBJ2-1 - TRBV4-1 CASSQEPMGGYNEQFF TGCGCCAGCAGCCAAGAGCCGATGGGGGGATACAATGAGCAGTTCTTC
- TRBJ2-2 - TRBV7-3 CASSLTDTNTGELFF TGTGCCAGCAGCTTAACGGACACCAACACCGGGGAGCTGTTTTTT
- TRBJ2-7 - TRBV5-1 CASSTTGTFVYEQYF TGCGCCAGCAGCACCACCGGGACATTTGTCTACGAGCAGTACTTC
TRBD2 TRBJ2-7 - TRBV7-7 CASSLGGLAGEQYF TGTGCCAGCAGCTTGGGGGGTCTAGCGGGCGAGCAGTACTTC
TRBD2 TRBJ2-1 - TRBV19 CASRGAGGGYNEQFF TGTGCCAGTAGGGGGGCGGGAGGAGGGTACAATGAGCAGTTCTTC
TRBD1 TRBJ2-7 - TRBV10-3 CAILPDRGRGAEEQYF TGTGCCATCTTACCGGACAGGGGTAGGGGGGCGGAAGAGCAGTACTTC
- TRBJ2-3 - TRBV11-2 CASSSRDTQYF TGTGCCAGCAGCTCCAGGGATACGCAGTATTTT
TRBD1 TRBJ1-2 - TRBV7-9 CASSTQGAQVYGYTF TGTGCCAGCAGCACGCAGGGGGCGCAAGTCTATGGCTACACCTTC
TRBD2 TRBJ2-1 - TRBV7-9 CASSPRTSGSFHNEQFF TGTGCCAGCAGCCCCCGGACTAGCGGGAGTTTCCACAATGAGCAGTTCTTC
- TRBJ2-5 - TRBV29-1 CSVEMAIQETQYF TGCAGCGTTGAAATGGCCATCCAAGAGACCCAGTACTTC
- TRBJ2-7 once TRBV9 CASSAQPGSKISEQYF TGTGCCAGCAGCGCCCAACCCGGGAGTAAGATATCCGAGCAGTACTTC